A single sample is the source of the 9 T cell receptor beta chains below, sequenced in a study of tumor T cells in aggressive B-cell lymphoma. Repertoires were generated with immunoSEQ multiplex PCR, while TCRdb's copy carries only in-frame clones and drops some. The profile shows approximately 5,200 clones, around 94% of them singletons. The sample was tumor tissue. These receptors were taken from an adult with diffuse large B cell lymphoma.

The genes are TRBV28 and TRBJ2-3; possibly TRBD2 for D (6 bases). V shed 1 base and J shed 9 bases, with 11 bases lying between them. CDR1 is MDHEN, CDR2 SYDVKM, per germline. This CDR3 is 13 amino acids long. DNA for the CDR3: TGTGCCAGCAGTTTATCGCGGGACTCCACGCAGTATTTT. Its protein product is CASSLSRDSTQYF. The full variable domain, completed using reference TRBV28 and TRBJ2-3, is DVKVTQSSRYLVKRTGEKVFLECVQDMDHENMFWYRQDPGLGLRLIYFSYDVKMKEKGDIPEGYSVSREKKERFSLILESASTNQTSMYLCASSLSRDSTQYFGPGTRLTVL.

This chain connects TRBV7-2 to TRBJ2-7; 7 bases agree with TRBD1. V was pared by 5 bases and J by 0 bases, with 7 bases of the junction left unmatched. Germline V gives CDR1 SGHTA, CDR2 FQGNSA. The length of the CDR3 is 15 residues. This CDR3 reads CASSPSGTASYEQYF. In DNA form, the CDR3 reads TGTGCCAGCAGCCCGTCCGGGACAGCCTCCTACGAGCAGTACTTC.

This sequence joins TRBV4-3 and TRBJ2-7; a weak D match, TRBD1 (7 bases). V was trimmed by 0 bases and J by 4 bases, leaving 16 bases between them. Germline-derived CDR1 and CDR2 are LGHNA and YSLEER. The CDR3 sequence is 16 residues long. CDR3 bases: TGCGCCAGCAGCCAAGAGCCACTAGCAGGGGGTTACGAGCAGTACTTC. Its protein product is CASSQEPLAGGYEQYF.

The chain joins TRBV5-1 to TRBJ1-1; the D is unclear. The germline V gene has CDR1 SGHRS and CDR2 YFSETQ. The CDR3 totals 14 residues. The V gene lost 5 bases and the J gene lost 3 bases, with 14 bases spanning the gap. In DNA, the CDR3 is TGCGCCAGCAGTATGGTGGAGAAGGACACTGAAGCTTTCTTT. It encodes CASSMVEKDTEAFF.

This rearrangement joins TRBV30 to TRBJ1-4; possible D gene TRBD1, 5 bases. The CDR3 totals 15 residues. Germline assignment: CDR1 GTSNPN and CDR2 SVGIG (reference sequence). V shed 1 base and J shed 5 bases, with 14 bases lying between them. This CDR3 reads CAWSARDYFNEKLFF. For the CDR3, the DNA is TGTGCCTGGAGTGCTCGGGACTACTTCAATGAAAAACTGTTTTTT.

V gene TRBV5-6 combines with J gene TRBJ2-5, with TRBD2 matching 10 bases. Losses at the gene ends were 4 bases for V and 9 bases for J; bases not matched to a gene: 12. Germline values: CDR1 SGHDT, CDR2 YYEEEE. The CDR3 sequence is 15 residues long. DNA of the CDR3: TGTGCCAGCAGCCCGGGACTAGCGTTAGGGATTTCCCAGTACTTC. Its translation: CASSPGLALGISQYF.

The CDR3, as DNA: TGTGCCAGCAGCTCTCCGACTAGCGGCCCCTACGAGCAGTACTTC. It encodes CASSSPTSGPYEQYF. V gene TRBV7-9 combines with J gene TRBJ2-7, with 9 bases fitting TRBD2. This CDR3 is 15 amino acids long. V shed 4 bases, J shed 2 bases, and the junction held 6 bases outside the gene matches. Germline lookup yields CDR1 SEHNR and CDR2 FQNEAQ (reference sequence).

This clone was detected a few times. This chain links TRBV5-4 with TRBJ2-7, with 10 nucleotides matching TRBD2. V was pared by 1 base and J by 6 bases, with 10 bases of the junction left unmatched. The CDR3 length is 16 residues. Germline values: CDR1 SGHNT, CDR2 YYREEE (reference sequence). The CDR3 is CASSLIGASGRTEQYF. Written as DNA, the CDR3 is TGTGCCAGCAGCTTGATCGGGGCTAGCGGGAGAACCGAGCAGTACTTC.

The gene calls are TRBV19 and TRBJ2-7; 9 bases are shared with TRBD1. Germline CDR1 and CDR2: LNHDA and SQIVND (reference sequence). CDR3 size: 14 residues. Trimming cost V 8 bases and J 5 bases; bases outside gene matches: 10. The CDR3 reads CASSRDRVVHEQYF. The CDR3 nucleotides read TGTGCCAGTTCACGGGACAGGGTTGTTCACGAGCAGTACTTC.